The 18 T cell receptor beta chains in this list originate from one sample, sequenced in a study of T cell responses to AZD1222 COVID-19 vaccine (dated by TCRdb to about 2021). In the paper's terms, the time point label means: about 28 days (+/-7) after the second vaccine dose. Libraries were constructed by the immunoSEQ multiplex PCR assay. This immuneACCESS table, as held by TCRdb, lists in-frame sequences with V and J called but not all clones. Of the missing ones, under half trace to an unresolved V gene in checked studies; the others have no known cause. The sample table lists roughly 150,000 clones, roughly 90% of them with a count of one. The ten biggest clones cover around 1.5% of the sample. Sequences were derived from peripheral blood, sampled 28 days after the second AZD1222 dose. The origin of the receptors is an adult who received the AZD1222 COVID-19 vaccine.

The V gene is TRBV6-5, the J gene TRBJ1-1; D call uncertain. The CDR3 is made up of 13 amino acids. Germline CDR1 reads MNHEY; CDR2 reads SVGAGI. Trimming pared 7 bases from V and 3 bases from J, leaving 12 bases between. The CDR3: CASMVQSDTEAFF. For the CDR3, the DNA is TGTGCCAGCATGGTACAGTCGGACACTGAAGCTTTCTTT.

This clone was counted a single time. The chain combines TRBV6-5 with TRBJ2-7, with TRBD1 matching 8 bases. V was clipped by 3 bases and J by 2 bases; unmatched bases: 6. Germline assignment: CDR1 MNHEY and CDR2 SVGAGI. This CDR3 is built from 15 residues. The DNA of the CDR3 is TGTGCCAGCAGTTATGGGCAGGGGGCCGCCTACGAGCAGTACTTC. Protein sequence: CASSYGQGAAYEQYF.

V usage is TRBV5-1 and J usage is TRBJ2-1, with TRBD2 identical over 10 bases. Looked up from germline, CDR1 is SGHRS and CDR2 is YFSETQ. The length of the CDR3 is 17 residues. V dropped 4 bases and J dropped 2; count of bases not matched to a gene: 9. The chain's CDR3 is CASSPLKTSGAYNEQFF. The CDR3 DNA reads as TGCGCCAGCAGCCCTCTAAAAACTAGCGGGGCCTACAATGAGCAGTTCTTC.

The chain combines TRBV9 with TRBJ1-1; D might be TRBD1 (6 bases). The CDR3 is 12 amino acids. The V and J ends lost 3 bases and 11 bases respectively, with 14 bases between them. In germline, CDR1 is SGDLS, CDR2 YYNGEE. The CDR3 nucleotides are TGTGCCAGCAGCGGCCTAAGGGGGGCTGCTTTCTTT. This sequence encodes CASSGLRGAAFF.

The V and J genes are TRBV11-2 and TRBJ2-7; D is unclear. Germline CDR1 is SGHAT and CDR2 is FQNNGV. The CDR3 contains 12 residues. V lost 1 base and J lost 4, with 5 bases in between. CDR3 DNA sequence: TGTGCCAGCAGCTTAGTTATTTACGAGCAGTACTTC. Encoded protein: CASSLVIYEQYF.

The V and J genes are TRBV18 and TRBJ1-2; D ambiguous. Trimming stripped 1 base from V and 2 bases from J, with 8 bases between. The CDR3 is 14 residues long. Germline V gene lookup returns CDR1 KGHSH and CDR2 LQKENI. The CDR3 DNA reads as TGTGCCAGCTCACCACGGGCGGGAAACTATGGCTACACCTTC. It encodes CASSPRAGNYGYTF. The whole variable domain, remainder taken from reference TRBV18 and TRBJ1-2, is NAGVMQNPRHLVRRRGQEARLRCSPMKGHSHVYWYRQLPEEGLKFMVYLQKENIIDESGMPKERFSAEFPKEGPSILRIQQVVRGDSAAYFCASSPRAGNYGYTFGSGTRLTVV.

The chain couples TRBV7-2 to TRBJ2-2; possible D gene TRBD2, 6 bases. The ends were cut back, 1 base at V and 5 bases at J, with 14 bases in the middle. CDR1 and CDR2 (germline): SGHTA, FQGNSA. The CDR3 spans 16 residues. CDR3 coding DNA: TGTGCCAGCAGCTTAGTTGCGGGGTCCGGAACCGGGGAGCTGTTTTTT. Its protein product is CASSLVAGSGTGELFF.

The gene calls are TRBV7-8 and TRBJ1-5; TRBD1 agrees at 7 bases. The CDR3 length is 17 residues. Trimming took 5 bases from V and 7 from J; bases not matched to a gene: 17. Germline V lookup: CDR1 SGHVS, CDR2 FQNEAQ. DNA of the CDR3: TGTGCCAGCAGCCCTCACAGGGCAGGAGGGGGCGGGCAGCCCCAGCATTTT. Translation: CASSPHRAGGGGQPQHF.

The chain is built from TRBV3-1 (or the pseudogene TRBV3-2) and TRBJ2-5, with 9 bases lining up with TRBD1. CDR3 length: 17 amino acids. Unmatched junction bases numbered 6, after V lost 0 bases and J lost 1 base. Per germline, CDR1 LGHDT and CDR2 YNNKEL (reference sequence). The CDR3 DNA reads TGTGCCAGCAGCCAAGATTGGCGACAGGGGGGCCAAGAGACCCAGTACTTC. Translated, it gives CASSQDWRQGGQETQYF.

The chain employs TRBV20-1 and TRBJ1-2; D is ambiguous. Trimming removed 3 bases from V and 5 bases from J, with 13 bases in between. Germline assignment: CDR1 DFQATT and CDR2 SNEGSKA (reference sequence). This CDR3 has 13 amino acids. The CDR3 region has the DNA TGCAGTGCTAGTGGACCGCCGCTTTATGGCTACACCTTC. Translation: CSASGPPLYGYTF.

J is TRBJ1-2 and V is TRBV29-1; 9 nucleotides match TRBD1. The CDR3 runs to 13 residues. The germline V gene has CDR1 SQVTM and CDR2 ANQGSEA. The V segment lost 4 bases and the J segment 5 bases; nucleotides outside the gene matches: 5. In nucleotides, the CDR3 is TGCAGCGTTGGGACAGGGGCGGGATATGGCTACACCTTC. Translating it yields CSVGTGAGYGYTF.

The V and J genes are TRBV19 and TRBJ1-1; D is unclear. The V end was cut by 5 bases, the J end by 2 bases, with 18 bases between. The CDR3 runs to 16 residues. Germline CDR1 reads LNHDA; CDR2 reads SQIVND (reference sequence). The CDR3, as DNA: TGTGCCAGTAGTCCCCGGTCCTACGACCTTAACACTGAAGCTTTCTTT. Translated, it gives CASSPRSYDLNTEAFF.

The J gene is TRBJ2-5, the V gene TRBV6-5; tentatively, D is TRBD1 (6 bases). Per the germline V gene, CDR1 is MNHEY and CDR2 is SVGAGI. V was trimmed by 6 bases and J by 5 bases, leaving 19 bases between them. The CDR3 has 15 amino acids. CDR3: CASSRVTGGRETQYF. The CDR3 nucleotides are TGTGCCAGCAGCCGGGTGACAGGCGGCCGGGAGACCCAGTACTTC.

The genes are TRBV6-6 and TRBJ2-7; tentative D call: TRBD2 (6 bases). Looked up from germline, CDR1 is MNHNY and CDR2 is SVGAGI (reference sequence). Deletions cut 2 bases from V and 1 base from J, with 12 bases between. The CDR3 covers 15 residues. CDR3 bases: TGTGCCAGCAGTTACGGGACTCGCAATTCCTACGAGCAGTACTTC. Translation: CASSYGTRNSYEQYF.

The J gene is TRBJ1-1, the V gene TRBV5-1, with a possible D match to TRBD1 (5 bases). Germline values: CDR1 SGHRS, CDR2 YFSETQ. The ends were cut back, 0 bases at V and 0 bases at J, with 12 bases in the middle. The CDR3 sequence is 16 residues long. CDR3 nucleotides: TGCGCCAGCAGCTTGGTGGGACGCACTATGAACACTGAAGCTTTCTTT. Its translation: CASSLVGRTMNTEAFF. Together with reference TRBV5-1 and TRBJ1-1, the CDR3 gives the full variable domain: KAGVTQTPRYLIKTRGQQVTLSCSPISGHRSVSWYQQTPGQGLQFLFEYFSETQRNKGNFPGRFSGRQFSNSRSEMNVSTLELGDSALYLCASSLVGRTMNTEAFFGQGTRLTVV.

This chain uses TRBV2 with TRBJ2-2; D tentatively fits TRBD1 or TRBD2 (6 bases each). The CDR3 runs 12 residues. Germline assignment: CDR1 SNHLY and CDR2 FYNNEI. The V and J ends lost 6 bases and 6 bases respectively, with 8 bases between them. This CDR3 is CASREGAGELFF. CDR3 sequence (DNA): TGTGCCAGCAGGGAGGGGGCCGGGGAGCTGTTTTTT.

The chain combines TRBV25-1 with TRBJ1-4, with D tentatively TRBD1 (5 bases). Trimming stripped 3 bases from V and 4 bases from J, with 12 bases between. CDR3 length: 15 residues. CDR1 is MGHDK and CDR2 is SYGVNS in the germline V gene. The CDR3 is CASSDHQGLNEKLFF. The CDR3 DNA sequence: TGTGCCAGCAGTGATCATCAGGGCCTTAATGAAAAACTGTTTTTT.

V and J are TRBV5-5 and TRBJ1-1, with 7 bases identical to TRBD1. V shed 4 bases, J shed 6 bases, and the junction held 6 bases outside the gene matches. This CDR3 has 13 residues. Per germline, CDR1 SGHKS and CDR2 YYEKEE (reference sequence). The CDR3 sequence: CASSTLQGPEAFF. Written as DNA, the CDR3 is TGTGCCAGCAGCACGCTACAGGGGCCTGAAGCTTTCTTT.